These 21 T cell receptor beta chains were sequenced from one sample in a study of vaccination and CD4 T cells after COVID-19. Sequencing of DNA taken from cultured CD4+ T cells relied on the Oncomine TCR Beta short-read assay. MiXCR, applied by TCRdb to the PCR reads, yields one record per CDR3 protein. This table holds some 21,000 distinct CDR3 sequences, 38% found once. Treatment described: approximately 11-day PBMC culture with coronavirus spike peptide pools or control peptides (ViraFEST assay). For these receptors, no antigen is known. The source material was cultured CD4+ T cells from blood. The receptors were gathered from a human donor with COVID-19.

This chain uses TRBV27 with TRBJ1-1, with TRBD1 as a possible D gene (5 bases). Germline values: CDR1 MNHEY, CDR2 SMNVEV (reference sequence). This CDR3 spans 15 amino acids. Trimming removed 3 bases at V and 2 bases at J, with 13 bases between. The CDR3 loop reads CASSLSPQGNTEAFF. CDR3 nucleotides: TGTGCCAGCAGTTTGTCCCCCCAGGGAAACACTGAAGCTTTCTTT.

The chain couples TRBV5-6 to TRBJ2-5; TRBD2 agrees at 8 bases. The CDR3 is 16 residues long. V lost 4 bases to trimming and J lost 3 bases; unmatched junction nucleotides: 11. Germline-derived CDR1 and CDR2 are SGHDT and YYEEEE. The CDR3 here is CASSQHLGGGKETQYF. The DNA for the CDR3 is TGTGCCAGCAGCCAGCACTTGGGCGGGGGGAAAGAGACCCAGTACTTC.

The chain couples TRBV10-3 to TRBJ1-5; D gene ambiguous. Germline V gene sequence: CDR1 ENHRY, CDR2 SYGVKD. V was clipped by 2 bases and J by 5 bases, with 13 bases between them. This CDR3 comprises 15 residues. The CDR3 protein is CAISEAAGLHQPQHF. The CDR3 DNA sequence: TGTGCCATCAGTGAGGCCGCAGGCCTACATCAGCCCCAGCATTTT.

This clonotype was picked up a small number of times. CDR3 in amino acids: CASSLADFYGYTF. CDR3 sequence (DNA): TGTGCCAGCAGCTTGGCCGATTTCTATGGCTACACCTTC. This sequence joins TRBV5-5 and TRBJ1-2; D uncertain. This CDR3 contains 13 residues. V lost 0 bases and J lost 4, with 7 bases in between. Germline V CDR1 and CDR2: SGHKS, YYEKEE (reference sequence).

J is TRBJ2-2 and V is TRBV6-5; the D gene is possibly TRBD1 (8 bases). The germline V gene has CDR1 MNHEY and CDR2 SVGAGI. The V and J ends lost 2 bases and 3 bases respectively, with 16 bases between them. This CDR3 is 17 amino acids long. CDR3 sequence: CASSYRTGGAYTGELFF. The CDR3 nucleotides are TGTGCCAGCAGTTACCGTACAGGGGGGGCGTACACCGGGGAGCTGTTTTTT.

The V gene is TRBV6-2 or TRBV6-3, the J gene TRBJ2-2; no clear D gene. Germline V gene lookup returns CDR1 MNHEY and CDR2 SVGEGT. V dropped 0 bases and J dropped 1 base, with 9 bases sitting between them. This CDR3 is built from 16 residues. The CDR3 nucleotides read TGTGCCAGCAGTTACTCCCTTAGGGTGAACACCGGGGAGCTGTTTTTT. It yields the protein CASSYSLRVNTGELFF.

This chain links TRBV7-9 with TRBJ1-5; D is possibly TRBD1 (6 bases). Trimming removed 1 base at V and 1 base at J, with 20 bases between. Germline assignment: CDR1 SEHNR and CDR2 FQNEAQ (reference sequence). There are 19 residues in the CDR3. This CDR3 reads CASSLGFEQGGGSNQPQHF. DNA of the CDR3: TGTGCCAGCAGCTTAGGTTTCGAACAGGGAGGTGGAAGCAATCAGCCCCAGCATTTT.

The chain uses TRBV12-3 or TRBV12-4 and TRBJ1-1, with unresolved D. V was clipped by 2 bases and J by 1 base, with 8 bases between them. The CDR3 extends over 14 amino acids. CDR3 amino acids: CASSLFRTNTEAFF. CDR3 in DNA: TGTGCCAGCAGTTTATTTCGGACGAACACTGAAGCTTTCTTT.

The chain employs TRBV7-2 and TRBJ1-4; 7 bases map to TRBD1. The CDR3 runs to 15 residues. V trimming: 5 bases; J trimming: 3 bases; junction bases outside the gene matches: 6. CDR1 and CDR2 (germline): SGHTA, FQGNSA. DNA of the CDR3: TGTGCCAGCAGCCTGGGGGGACAGCCTAATGAAAAACTGTTTTTT. It yields the protein CASSLGGQPNEKLFF. Drawing the rest from reference TRBV7-2 and TRBJ1-4, the complete variable domain is GAGVSQSPSNKVTEKGKDVELRCDPISGHTALYWYRQSLGQGLEFLIYFQGNSAPDKSGLPSDRFSAERTGGSVSTLTIQRTQQEDSAVYLCASSLGGQPNEKLFFGSGTQLSVL.

This clonotype was seen a single time. The chain is built from TRBV19 and TRBJ2-7; unclear D gene. Germline V lookup: CDR1 LNHDA, CDR2 SQIVND (reference sequence). The CDR3 length is 13 residues. Trimming removed 5 bases from V and 2 bases from J, with 10 bases in between. The CDR3 here is CASSAGSTYEQYF. CDR3 in DNA: TGTGCCAGTAGTGCCGGGTCGACCTACGAGCAGTACTTC.

This clonotype was picked up a small number of times. This rearrangement joins TRBV10-3 to TRBJ1-2, with D tentatively TRBD1 (6 bases). There are 15 residues in the CDR3. CDR1 and CDR2 (germline): ENHRY, SYGVKD. The germline V and J ends were trimmed by 3 bases and 2 bases, with 13 bases remaining between them. CDR3 sequence: CAISDRQAENYGYTF. CDR3 bases: TGTGCCATCAGTGACCGACAGGCAGAGAACTATGGCTACACCTTC.

CDR3 region: CASSFQGPPNTGELFF. The CDR3 DNA is TGCGCCAGCAGCTTCCAGGGGCCTCCGAACACCGGGGAGCTGTTTTTT. The chain recombines TRBV4-3 with TRBJ2-2; D perhaps matches TRBD1 (6 bases). The CDR3 extends over 16 amino acids. V gave up 5 bases and J gave up 0 bases, with 13 bases separating them. Germline V gives CDR1 LGHNA, CDR2 YSLEER.

This clonotype has a handful of counts. The chain employs TRBV20-1 and TRBJ1-6; 7 nucleotides match TRBD1. The CDR3 sequence is 15 residues long. CDR1 and CDR2 from the germline V gene are DFQATT and SNEGSKA (reference sequence). J was trimmed by 7 bases and V by 3 bases; bases with no gene match: 9. The CDR3 protein is CSASGTDTMNSPLHF. CDR3 coding DNA: TGCAGTGCTAGTGGGACAGATACTATGAATTCACCCCTCCACTTT.

The gene calls are TRBV30 and TRBJ1-1; weak D call: TRBD1 (6 bases). From germline, CDR1 is GTSNPN and CDR2 SVGIG (reference sequence). CDR3 length: 13 amino acids. The germline V and J ends were trimmed by 2 bases and 4 bases, with 11 bases remaining between them. The CDR3 DNA is TGTGCCTGGAGTACTAGCAGGGGCACTGAAGCTTTCTTT. Encoded protein: CAWSTSRGTEAFF.

This clonotype came up a few times. This rearrangement joins TRBV12-3 or TRBV12-4 to TRBJ1-2; D ambiguous. V lost 5 bases to trimming and J lost 4 bases, with 8 bases between them. The CDR3 length is 12 residues. The CDR3 DNA reads as TGTGCCAGCAGTCCCCGCGGCTATGGCTACACCTTC. This codes for CASSPRGYGYTF.

The V and J genes are TRBV7-6 and TRBJ1-6, with D unresolved. Germline CDR1 and CDR2: SGHVS and FNYEAQ. Between the trimmed V and J ends, which lost 4 bases and 3 bases, there was a span of 10 bases. The CDR3 runs to 15 residues. Here the CDR3 DNA reads TGTGCCAGCAGCTCTCAAGTTTTCTATAATTCACCCCTCCACTTT. It yields the protein CASSSQVFYNSPLHF.

The rearrangement joins TRBV5-8 to TRBJ2-6, with D unclear. CDR3 length equals 17 residues. V lost 0 bases, J lost 0 bases, and 10 bases lay in between. CDR1 and CDR2 from the germline V gene are SGHTS and YDEGEE. CDR3: CASSLVGKGSGANVLTF. For the CDR3, the DNA is TGTGCCAGCAGCTTGGTCGGAAAGGGCTCTGGGGCCAACGTCCTGACTTTC.

The chain uses TRBV28 and TRBJ2-7; perhaps TRBD1 as D (5 bases). CDR3 length equals 11 residues. V was pared by 4 bases and J by 5 bases, with 6 bases between. Per germline, CDR1 MDHEN and CDR2 SYDVKM. The CDR3 DNA sequence: TGTGCCAGCAGTTCCAGGGACGAGCAGTACTTC. Protein product: CASSSRDEQYF.

The chain employs TRBV5-4 and TRBJ1-1; 7 nucleotides agree with TRBD1. CDR3 length: 15 amino acids. Germline-derived CDR1 and CDR2 are SGHNT and YYREEE (reference sequence). Germline trimming cut 4 bases from V and 0 bases from J; bases unmatched to any gene: 6. Here the CDR3 reads CASSPPGGMNTEAFF. The CDR3 coding sequence is TGTGCCAGCAGCCCCCCAGGGGGGATGAACACTGAAGCTTTCTTT.

V usage is TRBV12-3 or TRBV12-4 and J usage is TRBJ1-1, with 8 bases matching TRBD1. The junction had 3 bases not matched to a gene; V was cut back by 1 base and J by 5 bases. This CDR3 is built from 14 residues. The CDR3 DNA reads as TGTGCCAGCAGTTTAGGGACAGGGTTGACTGAAGCTTTCTTT. This encodes CASSLGTGLTEAFF.

The chain couples TRBV6-5 to TRBJ2-7, with D possibly TRBD1 on 6 matching bases. The V and J ends lost 2 bases and 1 base respectively, with 12 bases between them. The CDR3 covers 15 residues. Per germline, CDR1 MNHEY and CDR2 SVGAGI. The DNA of the CDR3 is TGTGCCAGCAGTTACGTTCAGGGGTTTTCCTACGAGCAGTACTTC. Translated: CASSYVQGFSYEQYF.